Listed here are 8 T cell receptor beta chains from one sample, sequenced in a study of blood T cell repertoires in COVID-19. The assay was immunoSEQ multiplex PCR, and TCRdb's table has in-frame clones only and misses some. Of 200,000 to 250,000 clones listed, around nine tenths are singletons. The sequenced sample was peripheral blood. These receptors originate from a woman aged 55 to 70 with acute or convalescent COVID-19.

The chain's CDR3 is CASRLARSSYEQYF. Written as DNA, the CDR3 is TGTGCCAGCAGGCTAGCGAGGAGCTCCTACGAGCAGTACTTC. The rearrangement uses TRBV6-5 and TRBJ2-7; tentative D call: TRBD2 (6 bases). Germline V CDR1 and CDR2: MNHEY, SVGAGI. With 6 bases removed from V and 0 bases from J, the gap between germline ends came to 12 bases. CDR3 length: 14 amino acids.

This clone has only one observation. This chain's CDR3 is CASSGTGRSGYTF. As DNA, the CDR3 is TGTGCCAGCAGTGGTACGGGGAGGAGTGGCTACACCTTC. The J gene is TRBJ1-2, the V gene TRBV6-4; unclear D gene. CDR3 length: 13 amino acids. Trimming took off 4 bases at V and 7 bases at J, with 13 bases between the two ends. Germline V lookup: CDR1 MRHNA, CDR2 SNTAGT.

This chain joins TRBV7-6 and TRBJ2-6; D is possibly TRBD1 (6 bases). Germline CDR1 SGHVS, CDR2 FNYEAQ. This CDR3 spans 18 amino acids. V was cut by 1 base and J by 0 bases, with 13 bases left in between. The CDR3, as DNA: TGTGCCAGCAGCTTAGTCCGACAGGATAGCTCTGGGGCCAACGTCCTGACTTTC. This codes for CASSLVRQDSSGANVLTF.

The chain joins TRBV13 to TRBJ1-2; 7 bases are shared with TRBD1. The CDR3 has 15 residues. The V segment lost 3 bases and the J segment 6 bases; nucleotides outside the gene matches: 10. Germline V gene data show CDR1 as PRHDT and CDR2 as FYEKMQ (reference sequence). The CDR3 sequence is CASSLGGQSGDGYTF. In DNA, the CDR3 is TGTGCCAGCAGCTTGGGGGGACAGAGTGGGGATGGCTACACCTTC.

V gene TRBV3-1 (or the pseudogene TRBV3-2) combines with J gene TRBJ2-4; 7 nucleotides line up with TRBD2. After removal of 1 base from V and 9 bases from J, the junction contained 15 bases not matched to a gene. The CDR3 is 17 amino acids. Germline V lookup: CDR1 LGHDT, CDR2 YNNKEL (reference sequence). The chain's CDR3 is CASSQGGGSRWRGIQYF. CDR3 in DNA: TGTGCCAGCAGCCAAGGGGGAGGGAGCAGGTGGAGGGGCATTCAGTACTTC.

This clone was counted between two and nine times. This chain's CDR3 is CASSADRDSINSPLHF. The CDR3 DNA reads as TGTGCCAGCAGCGCCGACCGGGACAGCATTAATTCACCCCTCCACTTT. The chain couples TRBV7-2 to TRBJ1-6, with TRBD1 identical over 7 bases. The length of the CDR3 is 16 residues. Trimming removed 5 bases from V and 6 bases from J; junction bases left unmatched: 10. The germline gives CDR1 SGHTA, CDR2 FQGNSA.

The V gene is TRBV14, the J gene TRBJ1-6; no reliable D call. Germline V gene data show CDR1 as SGHDN and CDR2 as FVKESK. V lost 1 base and J 4 bases, leaving 8 bases between the germline ends. The CDR3 covers 15 residues. DNA of the CDR3: TGTGCCAGCAGCCAAGGCGCATCTTATAATTCACCCCTCCACTTT. It encodes CASSQGASYNSPLHF.

V gene TRBV3-1 (or the pseudogene TRBV3-2) combines with J gene TRBJ2-5; D might be TRBD2 (5 bases). The CDR3 sequence is 15 residues long. Trimming took 1 base from V and 4 from J, leaving 13 bases between them. Germline values: CDR1 LGHDT, CDR2 YNNKEL (reference sequence). CDR3 sequence reads: CASSQGVLGPETQYF. CDR3 sequence (DNA): TGTGCCAGCAGCCAAGGCGTACTAGGACCAGAGACCCAGTACTTC.